This T cell receptor beta chain appears in the sequencing data of a study of blood T cells in healthy people across ages. Regarding the study as a whole: As age increased, TCR beta diversity per million T cells fell in a roughly linear fashion.

The germline gives CDR1 SGHRS, CDR2 YFSETQ. CDR3 length: 17 amino acids. V dropped 3 bases and J dropped 4; count of bases not matched to a gene: 13. As to this clonotype: Its antigen remains unknown.

With a J-beta primer mix and a sample-barcoded 5' primer, a second PCR ran about 7 to 12 cycles. Every sample gave at least 2.5 million paired-end reads containing CDR3. One entry per CDR3 protein, called by TCRdb with MiXCR from the 5' RACE reads. The sample comprises some 1,500,000 distinct CDR3 sequences, approximately 43% of which are singletons, and about 4% rests with the top ten. Every sample had a minimum of 6 million PBMCs isolated. The sequencing input was blood. This sequence was found in a woman between 18 and 29 years old in good health. The genes are TRBV5-1 and TRBJ2-7; 10 bases line up with TRBD2. CDR3 sequence reads: CASSSLPSGTSEYEQYF. CDR3 DNA: TGCGCCAGCAGCTCGCTCCCATCTGGGACTAGCGAATACGAGCAGTACTTC.